These 21 T cell receptor beta chains came from one sample sequenced in a study of blood T cell repertoires in COVID-19. Clones were read by immunoSEQ multiplex PCR, and TCRdb kept only the in-frame ones, dropping some. The sample has around 390,000 clones; 85% to 90% are singletons. Sequences were obtained from PBMCs or T cells enriched from blood (not recorded which). All receptors come from a woman between 45 and 60 years old who had recovered from COVID-19.

J is TRBJ1-2 and V is TRBV11-2; TRBD1 might be the D (6 bases). Trimming cost V 3 bases and J 7 bases, with 12 bases left between them. The CDR3 is 13 residues long. From germline, CDR1 is SGHAT and CDR2 FQNNGV. As DNA, the CDR3 is TGTGCCAGCAGCTTGACCGAGGACAGTGGCTACACCTTC. Amino acids: CASSLTEDSGYTF. The full variable domain, with the rest looked up from reference TRBV11-2 and TRBJ1-2, is EAGVAQSPRYKIIEKRQSVAFWCNPISGHATLYWYQQILGQGPKLLIQFQNNGVVDDSQLPKDRFSAERLKGVDSTLKIQPAKLEDSAVYLCASSLTEDSGYTFGSGTRLTVV.

The chain links TRBV28 to TRBJ1-2, with 7 bases fitting TRBD1. CDR3 length: 15 amino acids. V trimming: 3 bases; J trimming: 8 bases; junction bases outside the gene matches: 12. Germline CDR1 reads MDHEN; CDR2 reads SYDVKM. The CDR3: CASSFASIGGRGYTF. The CDR3 bases are TGTGCCAGCAGTTTCGCCTCGATAGGGGGCCGAGGCTACACCTTC.

The rearrangement joins TRBV5-1 to TRBJ1-4; no reliable D call. Germline V lookup: CDR1 SGHRS, CDR2 YFSETQ. CDR3 size: 16 residues. V lost 1 base to trimming and J lost 2 bases, with 12 bases between them. The CDR3 sequence: CASSLTEAGTNEKLFF. CDR3 coding DNA: TGCGCCAGCAGCTTGACCGAAGCCGGGACTAATGAAAAACTGTTTTTT.

J is TRBJ1-2 and V is TRBV12-3 or TRBV12-4; 8 bases agree with TRBD1. With 6 bases clipped from V and 7 bases from J, the junction kept 7 bases outside the gene matches. The CDR3 has 13 amino acids. DNA of the CDR3: TGTGCCAGCAGGCAGGGGGCCCACTCTGGCTACACCTTC. It yields the protein CASRQGAHSGYTF.

V and J are TRBV15 and TRBJ2-3, with 8 nucleotides matching TRBD1. The V segment lost 5 bases and the J segment 2 bases; nucleotides outside the gene matches: 9. The germline gives CDR1 LNHNV, CDR2 YYDKDF (reference sequence). There are 16 residues in the CDR3. DNA for the CDR3: TGTGCCACCAGCCTCGGACAGGGACATACCACAGATACGCAGTATTTT. Its translation: CATSLGQGHTTDTQYF.

V gene TRBV30 combines with J gene TRBJ1-4; TRBD1 agrees at 8 bases. The V gene's germline CDR1 is GTSNPN and CDR2 SVGIG (reference sequence). J lost 7 bases, V lost 8 bases, and 12 bases had no gene match. CDR3 size: 14 residues. As DNA, the CDR3 is TGTGCCGCCGCGTCAGGACAGGGACGTGAAAAACTGTTTTTT. Residues: CAAASGQGREKLFF. Using reference TRBV30 and TRBJ1-4 for the parts outside the CDR3, the full variable domain is SQTIHQWPATLVQPVGSPLSLECTVEGTSNPNLYWYRQAAGRGLQLLFYSVGIGQISSEVPQNLSASRPQDRQFILSSKKLLLSDSGFYLCAAASGQGREKLFFGSGTQLSVL.

The genes are TRBV19 and TRBJ2-7, with D maybe TRBD1 (6 bases). V was trimmed by 7 bases and J by 3 bases, leaving 10 bases between them. This CDR3 has 12 residues. CDR1 LNHDA and CDR2 SQIVND come from the germline V gene (reference sequence). The DNA for the CDR3 is TGTGCCAGTAACTCAGGGGACTACGAGCAGTACTTC. This gives the protein CASNSGDYEQYF.

J is TRBJ2-1 and V is TRBV7-3; 9 nucleotides align to TRBD1. From germline, CDR1 is SGHTA and CDR2 FQGTGA. This CDR3 has 15 amino acids. After removal of 5 bases from V and 6 bases from J, the junction contained 8 bases not matched to a gene. Here the CDR3 reads CASSADRGSVNEQFF. The CDR3 nucleotides read TGTGCCAGCAGCGCAGACAGGGGGTCCGTCAATGAGCAGTTCTTC.

The rearrangement uses TRBV2 and TRBJ2-5; D may be TRBD2 (6 bases). V lost 6 bases to trimming and J lost 5 bases, with 16 bases between them. This CDR3 spans 14 amino acids. The germline V gene encodes CDR1 SNHLY and CDR2 FYNNEI. This CDR3 is CASSLTRPRETQYF. The CDR3, as DNA: TGTGCCAGCAGCCTGACTAGGCCCAGGGAGACCCAGTACTTC.

The rearrangement uses TRBV11-2 and TRBJ1-4, with 7 bases aligning to TRBD1. The trim removed 5 bases at V and 2 bases at J, leaving 14 bases unmatched. Germline values: CDR1 SGHAT, CDR2 FQNNGV. The CDR3 runs to 18 residues. The DNA of the CDR3 is TGTGCCAGCAGCGCCCTGACAGGGAATTGGTTTACTAATGAAAAACTGTTTTTT. Encoded protein: CASSALTGNWFTNEKLFF.

The chain couples TRBV6-5 to TRBJ2-2, with unresolved D. Trimming stripped 0 bases from V and 0 bases from J, with 5 bases between. The CDR3 sequence is 15 residues long. Germline lookup yields CDR1 MNHEY and CDR2 SVGAGI. The CDR3 is CASSYSRTNTGELFF. The CDR3 DNA reads TGTGCCAGCAGTTACTCGCGCACGAACACCGGGGAGCTGTTTTTT.

The gene calls are TRBV4-3 and TRBJ2-1; TRBD2 is a possible D gene (5 bases). Germline V gene sequence: CDR1 LGHNA, CDR2 YSLEER. This CDR3 is built from 13 residues. The germline V and J ends were trimmed by 5 bases and 9 bases, with 14 bases remaining between them. CDR3 DNA sequence: TGCGCCAGCAGCGGCGGGCTGGTCAGTGAGCAGTTCTTC. It translates to CASSGGLVSEQFF.

The gene calls are TRBV11-2 and TRBJ2-7, with 9 bases that match TRBD1. Germline assignment: CDR1 SGHAT and CDR2 FQNNGV. Trimming removed 5 bases from V and 4 bases from J; junction bases left unmatched: 3. The CDR3 loop spans 13 amino acids. The CDR3 coding sequence is TGTGCCAGCAGCCCTGGACAGGGGTACGAGCAGTACTTC. Translation gives CASSPGQGYEQYF.

The chain recombines TRBV5-1 with TRBJ2-1; 8 positions match TRBD1. The germline V gene has CDR1 SGHRS and CDR2 YFSETQ. The CDR3 sequence is 12 residues long. Trimming removed 2 bases from V and 9 bases from J; junction bases left unmatched: 1. The CDR3 DNA follows: TGCGCCAGCAGCTTAACAGGGGGTGAGCAGTTCTTC. Translating gives CASSLTGGEQFF.

The rearrangement uses TRBV29-1 and TRBJ1-2, with 8 nucleotides matching TRBD1. CDR3 length equals 12 residues. V lost 6 bases and J lost 11; bases outside the gene matches: 11. Germline V CDR1 and CDR2: SQVTM, ANQGSEA. CDR3 amino acids: CSVGGQAVGYTF. The CDR3 DNA follows: TGCAGCGTAGGGGGACAGGCGGTCGGGTACACCTTC.

The chain recombines TRBV19 with TRBJ2-1; D not certain. Trimming took off 7 bases at V and 3 bases at J, with 16 bases between the two ends. CDR3 size: 15 residues. Germline V gives CDR1 LNHDA, CDR2 SQIVND (reference sequence). CDR3 nucleotides: TGTGCCAGTATTCAAAGTAGTCCGGGCTACAATGAGCAGTTCTTC. The encoded protein is CASIQSSPGYNEQFF.

The gene calls are TRBV18 and TRBJ1-4; no clear D gene. The CDR3 is 12 residues long. Trimming removed 3 bases from V and 3 bases from J, with 2 bases in between. Per the germline V gene, CDR1 is KGHSH and CDR2 is LQKENI. DNA for the CDR3: TGTGCCAGCTCACCCGCTAATGAAAAACTGTTTTTT. It is translated as CASSPANEKLFF.

This chain links TRBV5-6 with TRBJ2-5; TRBD1 aligns across 7 bases. The CDR3 has 14 amino acids. Germline V lookup: CDR1 SGHDT, CDR2 YYEEEE. The V segment lost 2 bases and the J segment 4 bases; nucleotides outside the gene matches: 5. The CDR3 DNA reads as TGTGCCAGCAGCTTAGACGACAGGGCAGAGACCCAGTACTTC. Its protein is CASSLDDRAETQYF.

The chain joins TRBV28 to TRBJ1-1; 7 bases line up with TRBD1. The germline gives CDR1 MDHEN, CDR2 SYDVKM. V shed 3 bases, J shed 11 bases, and the junction held 3 bases outside the gene matches. CDR3 length: 11 amino acids. The CDR3 DNA sequence: TGTGCCAGCAGTTTGACAGGGAGGGCTTTCTTT. Its protein product is CASSLTGRAFF.

V usage is TRBV30 and J usage is TRBJ2-7, with no clear D. The CDR3 contains 12 residues. Germline V lookup: CDR1 GTSNPN, CDR2 SVGIG (reference sequence). V shed 3 bases and J shed 6 bases, with 12 bases lying between them. The DNA of the CDR3 is TGTGCCTGGAGGACCGGTGGGCCCGAGCAGTACTTC. Translated: CAWRTGGPEQYF.

The chain recombines TRBV19 with TRBJ2-1; D perhaps matches TRBD1 (5 bases). V lost 5 bases and J lost 10, with 12 bases in between. The CDR3 contains 12 residues. Germline CDR1 LNHDA, CDR2 SQIVND (reference sequence). The chain's CDR3 is CASSAGFREQFF. CDR3 DNA sequence: TGTGCCAGTAGTGCAGGGTTTAGGGAGCAGTTCTTC.